A single sample gave rise to the 30 T cell receptor beta chains below, sequenced in a study of OX40 agonist ivuxolimab in advanced cancers. Some clones are missing from TCRdb's copy, which holds only in-frame ones; the method was immunoSEQ multiplex PCR. The repertoire has fewer than 80,000 clones, approximately 89% of them found once; the top ten carry approximately 12%. The material was CD4+ or CD8+ T cells sorted from blood, obtained in a trial of the OX40 agonist ivuxolimab. These receptors originate from an adult with an advanced solid tumor such as melanoma, head and neck, liver or kidney cancer.

This clone was seen only once. This chain links TRBV5-4 with TRBJ2-7; the match to TRBD2 covers 9 bases. The CDR3 covers 16 residues. V lost 3 bases to trimming and J lost 3 bases; unmatched junction nucleotides: 10. The germline V gene has CDR1 SGHNT and CDR2 YYREEE (reference sequence). The CDR3 DNA reads TGTGCCAGCAGCTATCGCGGGGGGGCCAAAGGCTACGAGCAGTACTTC. Its translation is CASSYRGGAKGYEQYF.

This chain connects TRBV27 to TRBJ1-1; maybe TRBD1 (5 bases). V shed 0 bases and J shed 8 bases, with 16 bases lying between them. Germline-derived CDR1 and CDR2 are MNHEY and SMNVEV (reference sequence). The CDR3 consists of 15 residues. The CDR3 protein is CASSLSPGWRGEAFF. CDR3 DNA: TGTGCCAGCAGTTTATCACCAGGGTGGAGGGGAGAAGCTTTCTTT.

V usage is TRBV18 and J usage is TRBJ1-5, with 11 positions matching TRBD1. The ends lost 9 bases at V and 5 bases at J; junction bases unmatched: 6. This CDR3 spans 14 amino acids. Germline V gene data show CDR1 as KGHSH and CDR2 as LQKENI. The CDR3 reads CASTGTGGYQPQHF. Here the CDR3 DNA reads TGTGCCAGTACCGGGACAGGGGGTTATCAGCCCCAGCATTTT.

This clone was observed a single time. This rearrangement joins TRBV6-1 to TRBJ1-4, with TRBD1 matching over 8 bases. The CDR3 spans 14 residues. The trim removed 8 bases at V and 4 bases at J, leaving 6 bases unmatched. Germline V CDR1 and CDR2: MNHNS, SASEGT. This CDR3 is CASGRTGYNEKLFF. In DNA form, the CDR3 reads TGTGCCAGCGGGAGGACAGGGTATAATGAAAAACTGTTTTTT.

The chain links TRBV7-9 to TRBJ1-1, with 9 positions matching TRBD1. The germline CDR1 and CDR2 sequences are SEHNR and FQNEAQ (reference sequence). J was trimmed by 4 bases and V by 4 bases; bases with no gene match: 7. The CDR3 extends over 15 amino acids. The CDR3: CASSSGTGMSTEAFF. CDR3 sequence (DNA): TGTGCCAGCAGCTCCGGGACAGGGATGAGCACTGAAGCTTTCTTT.

The table lists this clone with a count of one. The chain joins TRBV5-1 to TRBJ2-3; 7 nucleotides line up with TRBD2. The ends lost 5 bases at V and 5 bases at J; junction bases unmatched: 11. The CDR3 loop spans 15 amino acids. Germline CDR1 SGHRS, CDR2 YFSETQ. The CDR3 loop is CASSTFGRREDTQYF. DNA of the CDR3: TGCGCCAGCAGTACGTTCGGGAGGCGGGAAGATACGCAGTATTTT.

The chain employs TRBV27 and TRBJ2-7; 8 bases line up with TRBD1. V shed 2 bases, J shed 3 bases, and the junction held 6 bases outside the gene matches. CDR1 is MNHEY and CDR2 is SMNVEV in the germline V gene (reference sequence). The CDR3 loop spans 15 amino acids. DNA of the CDR3: TGTGCCAGCAGTTTAGACAGGGGCAAAGGCTACGAGCAGTACTTC. Protein sequence: CASSLDRGKGYEQYF.

The chain is built from TRBV9 and TRBJ2-1, with 9 positions matching TRBD1. Looked up from germline, CDR1 is SGDLS and CDR2 is YYNGEE. The CDR3 is 17 residues long. With V trimmed by 1 base and J by 5 bases, 10 bases remained unmatched. CDR3 sequence: CASSVSLGGTGNNEQFF. The CDR3 nucleotides are TGTGCCAGCAGCGTATCTTTGGGCGGGACAGGGAACAATGAGCAGTTCTTC. Full variable domain (missing parts from reference TRBV9 and TRBJ2-1): DSGVTQTPKHLITATGQRVTLRCSPRSGDLSVYWYQQSLDQGLQFLIQYYNGEERAKGNILERFSAQQFPDLHSELNLSSLELGDSALYFCASSVSLGGTGNNEQFFGPGTRLTVL.

This clone was detected only once. This chain connects TRBV13 to TRBJ2-5; D possibly uses TRBD1 or TRBD2 (5 bases each). Looked up from germline, CDR1 is PRHDT and CDR2 is FYEKMQ (reference sequence). The CDR3 has 18 residues. The V gene lost 1 base and the J gene lost 2 bases, with 20 bases spanning the gap. This CDR3 is CASSLAIQGFGAQETQYF. DNA for the CDR3: TGTGCCAGCAGCTTAGCCATTCAGGGCTTCGGGGCACAAGAGACCCAGTACTTC.

V usage is TRBV27 and J usage is TRBJ2-7; 11 nucleotides agree with TRBD2. V shed 4 bases and J 6 bases; nucleotides not matched to a gene: 5. Germline loops: CDR1 MNHEY, CDR2 SMNVEV (reference sequence). The CDR3 has 14 residues. The CDR3 loop reads CASSYNLAGGEQYF. DNA of the CDR3: TGTGCCAGCAGTTACAACCTAGCGGGAGGCGAGCAGTACTTC.

DNA of the CDR3: TGTGCCAGCGCCCCGGGGATTCACGAGCAGTACTTC. This gives the protein CASAPGIHEQYF. V is TRBV28 and J is TRBJ2-7; D possibly corresponds to TRBD2 (5 bases). Germline CDR1 is MDHEN and CDR2 is SYDVKM. The CDR3 is made up of 12 amino acids. Trimming stripped 8 bases from V and 5 bases from J, with 13 bases between.

The CDR3 DNA sequence: TGTGCCAGCAGTTACGTCAGGTACTCTAGCACAGATACGCAGTATTTT. Protein sequence: CASSYVRYSSTDTQYF. The chain joins TRBV27 to TRBJ2-3; D is unclear. CDR3 length: 16 residues. Trimming left V 4 bases short and J 0 bases short, with 14 bases between. CDR1 is MNHEY, CDR2 SMNVEV, per germline (reference sequence).

This rearrangement joins TRBV27 to TRBJ1-5; TRBD1 agrees at 12 bases. Germline assignment: CDR1 MNHEY and CDR2 SMNVEV (reference sequence). The CDR3 covers 16 residues. J lost 6 bases, V lost 2 bases, and 5 bases had no gene match. The CDR3 region has the DNA TGTGCCAGCAGTTTAGGGACAGGGGGCCGGGGTCAGCCCCAGCATTTT. As protein: CASSLGTGGRGQPQHF.

Many counts were recorded for this clone. V is TRBV2 and J is TRBJ1-2, with D perhaps matching TRBD1 (6 bases). The germline V gene encodes CDR1 SNHLY and CDR2 FYNNEI. The ends were cut back, 7 bases at V and 0 bases at J, with 12 bases in the middle. This CDR3 region has 14 residues. In DNA, the CDR3 is TGTGCCAGCACTTGGGACAAATCTAACTATGGCTACACCTTC. Translating gives CASTWDKSNYGYTF.

The chain joins TRBV27 to TRBJ2-2; TRBD2 matches 7 bases. This CDR3 is 18 amino acids long. V shed 2 bases, J shed 3 bases, and the junction held 12 bases outside the gene matches. Germline-derived CDR1 and CDR2 are MNHEY and SMNVEV (reference sequence). CDR3 region: CASSLSIGGLAHTGELFF. The CDR3 DNA reads TGTGCCAGCAGTTTAAGCATCGGGGGGTTGGCGCACACCGGGGAGCTGTTTTTT.

This clone was detected a few times. V gene TRBV14 combines with J gene TRBJ1-1; D remains ambiguous. Trimming took off 5 bases at V and 12 bases at J, with 13 bases between the two ends. The CDR3 contains 11 residues. In germline, CDR1 is SGHDN, CDR2 FVKESK. The CDR3 loop reads CASSEGKLSFF. In DNA, the CDR3 is TGTGCCAGCAGCGAAGGCAAGTTATCTTTCTTT.

The chain couples TRBV29-1 to TRBJ2-3; D not certain. Germline V lookup: CDR1 SQVTM, CDR2 ANQGSEA. CDR3 length: 13 residues. V shed 2 bases and J shed 0 bases, with 6 bases lying between them. CDR3 amino acids: CSVELVSTDTQYF. CDR3 bases: TGCAGCGTTGAACTGGTTAGCACAGATACGCAGTATTTT.

This clone was counted a single time. V is TRBV7-9 and J is TRBJ2-2; 10 nucleotides align to TRBD1. Germline V CDR1 and CDR2: SEHNR, FQNEAQ (reference sequence). Unmatched junction bases numbered 11, after V lost 7 bases and J lost 6 bases. The CDR3 length is 16 residues. CDR3 region: CASIAVTGGFAGELFF. For the CDR3, the DNA is TGTGCCAGCATTGCGGTGACAGGGGGCTTCGCCGGGGAGCTGTTTTTT.

The rearrangement uses TRBV7-3 and TRBJ1-1, with no clear D. CDR1 is SGHTA, CDR2 FQGTGA, per germline. The CDR3 is made up of 12 amino acids. The germline V and J ends were trimmed by 3 bases and 2 bases, with 4 bases remaining between them. The CDR3 DNA reads TGTGCCAGCAGCTTTAGCAACACTGAAGCTTTCTTT. This sequence encodes CASSFSNTEAFF.

The rearrangement uses TRBV27 and TRBJ2-7; maybe TRBD1 (6 bases). The CDR3 covers 13 residues. V lost 4 bases to trimming and J lost 6 bases, with 13 bases between them. Germline-derived CDR1 and CDR2 are MNHEY and SMNVEV (reference sequence). The chain's CDR3 is CASSYGQSAEQYF. As DNA, the CDR3 is TGTGCCAGCAGTTACGGACAGTCGGCCGAGCAGTACTTC.

CDR3 in DNA: TGTGCCAGCAGCTCCGGACAGACGAACACTGAAGCTTTCTTT. Its protein product is CASSSGQTNTEAFF. The V and J genes are TRBV28 and TRBJ1-1; perhaps TRBD1 as D (6 bases). Per germline, CDR1 MDHEN and CDR2 SYDVKM. Trimming removed 6 bases from V and 1 base from J, with 12 bases in between. This CDR3 is 14 amino acids long. Full variable domain (outside the CDR3, taken from reference TRBV28 and TRBJ1-1): DVKVTQSSRYLVKRTGEKVFLECVQDMDHENMFWYRQDPGLGLRLIYFSYDVKMKEKGDIPEGYSVSREKKERFSLILESASTNQTSMYLCASSSGQTNTEAFFGQGTRLTVV.

CDR3 protein: CASSQDGTSGRGQGHEQYF. The CDR3 region has the DNA TGCGCCAGCAGCCAAGATGGGACTAGCGGGAGAGGGCAGGGCCACGAGCAGTACTTC. J is TRBJ2-7 and V is TRBV4-1; TRBD2 agrees at 14 bases. CDR3 length equals 19 residues. V was clipped by 0 bases and J by 5 bases; unmatched bases: 12. Per the germline V gene, CDR1 is MGHRA and CDR2 is YSYEKL.

The J gene is TRBJ1-2, the V gene TRBV4-1; TRBD1 aligns across 9 bases. Trimming at V came to 2 bases and at J to 3 bases, leaving 7 bases not matched to a gene. CDR3 length: 16 residues. Germline CDR1 is MGHRA and CDR2 is YSYEKL. The CDR3 DNA reads TGCGCCAGCAGCCAAACGACAGGGGGAAGCGACTATGGCTACACCTTC. Translating gives CASSQTTGGSDYGYTF.

The chain carries TRBV4-1 and TRBJ2-7, with a weak D call TRBD2 (6 bases). The V end lost 3 bases, the J end lost 7 bases, and 16 bases lay between the germline ends. Germline lookup yields CDR1 MGHRA and CDR2 YSYEKL. This CDR3 is built from 14 residues. CDR3 sequence reads: CASSQRLGGEEQYF. DNA for the CDR3: TGCGCCAGCAGCCAGCGGCTGGGGGGTGAGGAGCAGTACTTC.

The chain joins TRBV19 to TRBJ1-1; no firm D call. The CDR3 length is 15 residues. Germline lookup yields CDR1 LNHDA and CDR2 SQIVND (reference sequence). V was cut by 5 bases and J by 3 bases, with 16 bases left in between. CDR3 bases: TGTGCCAGTAGTGAAGGAGTCACCCTGTACACTGAAGCTTTCTTT. Protein: CASSEGVTLYTEAFF. Supplemented by reference TRBV19 and TRBJ1-1, the full variable domain reads DGGITQSPKYLFRKEGQNVTLSCEQNLNHDAMYWYRQDPGQGLRLIYYSQIVNDFQKGDIAEGYSVSREKKESFPLTVTSAQKNPTAFYLCASSEGVTLYTEAFFGQGTRLTVV.

The J gene is TRBJ2-5, the V gene TRBV11-2; no clear D gene. In germline, CDR1 is SGHAT, CDR2 FQNNGV. The CDR3 has 12 residues. V shed 2 bases and J shed 5 bases, with 6 bases lying between them. The CDR3 is CASSLTAETQYF. The CDR3 nucleotides are TGTGCCAGCAGCTTAACGGCCGAGACCCAGTACTTC.

This clone was recorded a few times. The J gene is TRBJ1-3, the V gene TRBV9; D gene ambiguous. The CDR3 has 17 residues. Trimming pared 0 bases from V and 0 bases from J, leaving 13 bases between. Germline-derived CDR1 and CDR2 are SGDLS and YYNGEE. The CDR3 DNA is TGTGCCAGCAGCGTAGCCGCGGGTCCTTTCTCTGGAAACACCATATATTTT. This gives the protein CASSVAAGPFSGNTIYF.

The gene calls are TRBV7-3 and TRBJ2-1; TRBD2 is a possible D gene (6 bases). Germline-derived CDR1 and CDR2 are SGHTA and FQGTGA. This CDR3 has 14 amino acids. V lost 5 bases, J lost 3 bases, and 11 bases lay in between. The CDR3 DNA sequence: TGTGCCAGCAGCCCAACGGGACTCTACAATGAGCAGTTCTTC. This encodes CASSPTGLYNEQFF.

This clone is a singleton in its sample. This rearrangement joins TRBV21-1 to TRBJ2-5. TRBV21-1 is noted as a pseudogene. The CDR3 sequence is 18 residues long. The CDR3 region is CASSKKVARGGRWETQYF. DNA of the CDR3: TGTGCCAGCAGCAAGAAAGTCGCCAGGGGGGGGCGTTGGGAGACCCAGTACTTC.

About this clone itself: Other DNA sequences in this sample translate to the same CDR3. CDR3 residues: CASSLVGFYEQYF. CDR3 coding DNA: TGTGCCAGCAGCTTAGTTGGGTTCTACGAGCAGTACTTC. The V call is TRBV7-9, the J call TRBJ2-7; D ambiguous. Germline values: CDR1 SEHNR, CDR2 FQNEAQ (reference sequence). V shed 1 base and J shed 3 bases, with 7 bases lying between them. The CDR3 is 13 amino acids.